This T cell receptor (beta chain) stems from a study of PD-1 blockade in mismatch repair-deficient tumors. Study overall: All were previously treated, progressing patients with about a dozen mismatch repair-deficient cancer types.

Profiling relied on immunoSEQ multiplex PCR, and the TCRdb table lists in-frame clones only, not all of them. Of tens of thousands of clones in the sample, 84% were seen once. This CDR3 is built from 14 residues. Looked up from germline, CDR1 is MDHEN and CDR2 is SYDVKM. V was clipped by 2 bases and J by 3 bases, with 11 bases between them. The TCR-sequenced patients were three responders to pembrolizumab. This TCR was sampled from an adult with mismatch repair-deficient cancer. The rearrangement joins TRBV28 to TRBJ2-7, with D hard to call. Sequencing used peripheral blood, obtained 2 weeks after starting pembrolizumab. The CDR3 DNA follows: TGTGCCAGCAGTTTAGCATATTGGTACTACGAGCAGTACTTC. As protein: CASSLAYWYYEQYF.